This entry features one T cell receptor (beta chain) sequence. Its antigen is undetermined. This sample was taken from a study of cytomegalovirus exposure and HLA in healthy donors. V shed 6 bases and J shed 7 bases, with 10 bases lying between them. The CDR3 runs to 12 residues. Looked up from germline, CDR1 is MNHNY and CDR2 is SVGAGI (reference sequence). General study results and limits: Cytomegalovirus status, reportedly, was diagnosed with high specificity and sensitivity by the classifier. The CMV antigen specificity of a few CMV-associated chains was confirmed through in vitro analysis. The investigators catalogued 180 or so TCR beta chains as cytomegalovirus-associated.

Sequenced by immunoSEQ multiplex PCR; TCRdb stores in-frame clones only, minus some. The sample lists around 91,000 clones, 93% occurring once. V usage is TRBV6-6 and J usage is TRBJ2-1, with a tentative D call TRBD1 (6 bases). The sequencing input was PBMCs. The TCR was taken from a woman aged 25 to 39 in good health and CMV-seropositive. The CDR3, as DNA: TGTGCCAGCAGGGCCCAGGGGAATGAGCAGTTCTTC. It specifies CASRAQGNEQFF.